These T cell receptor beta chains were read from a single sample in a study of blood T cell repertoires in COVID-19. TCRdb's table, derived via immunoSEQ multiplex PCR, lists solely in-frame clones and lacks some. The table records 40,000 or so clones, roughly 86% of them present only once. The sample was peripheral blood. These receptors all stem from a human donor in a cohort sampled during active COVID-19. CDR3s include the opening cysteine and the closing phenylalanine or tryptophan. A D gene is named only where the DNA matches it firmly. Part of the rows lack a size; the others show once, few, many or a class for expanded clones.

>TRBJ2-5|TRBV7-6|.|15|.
TGTGCCAGCACCTCCGCTACGAGTCCCCAAGAGACCCAGTACTTC
CASTSATSPQETQYF
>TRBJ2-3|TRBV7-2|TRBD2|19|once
TGTGCCAGCAGCTTAGTAGCGGGGGGGCAAGTTGGGGTTCTAGATACGCAGTATTTT
CASSLVAGGQVGVLDTQYF
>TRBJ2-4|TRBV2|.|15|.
.
CASILDSQAKNIQYF
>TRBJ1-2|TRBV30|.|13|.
TGTGCCTGGAGTGTAAGTGGAGGGTATGGCTACACCTTC
CAWSVSGGYGYTF
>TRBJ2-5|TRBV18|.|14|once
TGTGCCAGCTCACCCAAAAAGGAGGGAGAGACCCAGTACTTC
CASSPKKEGETQYF
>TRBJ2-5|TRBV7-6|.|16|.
TGTGCCAGCAGCTTATTGGGGGGGGGCCTCCAAGAGACCCAGTACTTC
CASSLLGGGLQETQYF
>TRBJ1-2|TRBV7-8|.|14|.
TGTGCCAGCAGCTTGCCCATCCCAGGGACAAGCTACACCTTC
CASSLPIPGTSYTF
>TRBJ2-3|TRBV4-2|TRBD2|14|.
TGTGCCAGCAGCCAGACTAGCGCCACAGATACGCAGTATTTT
CASSQTSATDTQYF
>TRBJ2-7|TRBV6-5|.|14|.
TGTGCCAGCAGTTACCAGGGTAGGACCTACGAGCAGTACTTC
CASSYQGRTYEQYF
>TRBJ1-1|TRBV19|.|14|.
TGTGCCACCCGAGGAAGGACTTGGGAGATTGAAGCTTTCTTT
CATRGRTWEIEAFF
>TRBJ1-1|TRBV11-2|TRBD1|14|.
TGTGCCAGCAGCTCCTGGACAGGCAACACTGAAGCTTTCTTT
CASSSWTGNTEAFF
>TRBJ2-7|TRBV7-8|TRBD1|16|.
TGTGCCAGCAGCCCTTGGACAGGGGGATTCTCCTACGAGCAGTACTTC
CASSPWTGGFSYEQYF
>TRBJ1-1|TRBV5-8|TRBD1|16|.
TGTGCCAGCAGCCCTTCGTTACAGGGGATGAACACTGAAGCTTTCTTT
CASSPSLQGMNTEAFF
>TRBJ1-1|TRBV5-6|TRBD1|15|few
TGTGCCAGCAGCAAACAGGGGGTTAGGGGCACTGAAGCTTTCTTT
CASSKQGVRGTEAFF
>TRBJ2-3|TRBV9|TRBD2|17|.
TGTGCCAGCAGCGACTCAATAGCGGGGGGGAGCACAGATACGCAGTATTTT
CASSDSIAGGSTDTQYF
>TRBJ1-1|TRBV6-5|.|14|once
TGTGCCAGCAATGGGGCCGGGTGGGACACTGAAGCTTTCTTT
CASNGAGWDTEAFF
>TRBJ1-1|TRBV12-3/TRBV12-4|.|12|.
TGTGCCAGCAGTTTTCTAACCACTGAAGCTTTCTTT
CASSFLTTEAFF
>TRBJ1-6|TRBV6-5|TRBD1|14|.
TGTGCCAGCAGTTACGGCAGGGGGAATTCACCCCTCCACTTT
CASSYGRGNSPLHF
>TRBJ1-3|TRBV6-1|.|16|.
TGTGCCAGCAGTGTTGACCAGGCCGCAACTGGAAACACCATATATTTT
CASSVDQAATGNTIYF
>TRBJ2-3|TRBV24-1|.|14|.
TGTGCCACCAGTGGCGGGGCCCCCACAGATACGCAGTATTTT
CATSGGAPTDTQYF
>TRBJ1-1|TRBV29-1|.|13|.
TGCAGCGTGACAGACCTAATGAACACTGAAGCTTTCTTT
CSVTDLMNTEAFF
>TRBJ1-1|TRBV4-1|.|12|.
TGCGCCAGCAGCCACATTAACACTGAAGCTTTCTTT
CASSHINTEAFF
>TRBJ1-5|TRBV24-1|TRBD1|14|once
TGTGCCACCAGTGAGACAGGGGTGAGCCAGCCCCAGCATTTT
CATSETGVSQPQHF
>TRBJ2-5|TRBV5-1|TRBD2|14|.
TGCGCCAGCAGCTTGCCTAGCGGTCAAGAGACCCAGTACTTC
CASSLPSGQETQYF
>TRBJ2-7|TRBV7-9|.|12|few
TGTGCCAGCAGCGCCGACTACTACGAGCAGTACTTC
CASSADYYEQYF
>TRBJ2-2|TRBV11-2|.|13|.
TGTGCCAGCAGCCTCAGGGCCACCGGGGAGCTGTTTTTT
CASSLRATGELFF
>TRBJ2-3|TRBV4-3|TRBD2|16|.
TGCGCCAGCAGCCATGAGCGGGGGCCCCGCACAGATACGCAGTATTTT
CASSHERGPRTDTQYF
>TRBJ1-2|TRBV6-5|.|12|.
TGTGCCAGCAGTTTGTGGGGGGATGGCTACACCTTC
CASSLWGDGYTF
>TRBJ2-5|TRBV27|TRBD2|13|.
TGTGCCAGCATCGGGCGGGGGGAAGAGACCCAGTACTTC
CASIGRGEETQYF
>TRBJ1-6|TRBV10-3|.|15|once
TGTGCCATCAGCTTAAACAGGCCGGATAATTCACCCCTCCACTTT
CAISLNRPDNSPLHF
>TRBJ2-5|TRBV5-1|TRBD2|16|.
TGCGCCAGCAGCCCACTAGCGGGGGGTTCCCAGAAGACCCAGTACTTC
CASSPLAGGSQKTQYF
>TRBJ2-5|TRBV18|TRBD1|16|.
TGTGCCAGCTCACCCCGGGGGCGGACAGGGGCGGAGACCCAGTACTTC
CASSPRGRTGAETQYF
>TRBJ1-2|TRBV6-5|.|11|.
TGTGCCAGCAGGGATTGGGACAGCTACACCTTC
CASRDWDSYTF
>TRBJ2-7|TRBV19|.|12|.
TGTGCCAGTAGCCCCAGGGGCTACGAGCAGTACTTC
CASSPRGYEQYF